This T cell receptor beta chain was found in a study of T cell changes during pregnancy in multiple sclerosis. Clones were sequenced by immunoSEQ multiplex PCR, and TCRdb holds only the in-frame ones, with some missing. Of 55,000 to 70,000 clones listed, around 89% are singletons. The germline CDR1 and CDR2 sequences are MGHRA and YSYEKL. Trimming took 1 base from V and 7 from J; bases not matched to a gene: 23. The CDR3 is 20 residues long. This sequence originates from a female donor with multiple sclerosis, enrolled in a pregnancy study. The chain links TRBV4-1 to TRBJ2-7, with TRBD1 matching over 9 bases. Here the sequenced sample was peripheral blood, taken after pregnancy. The CDR3 protein is CASSQAVGGTSHRGLWEQYF. The CDR3, as DNA: TGCGCCAGCAGCCAAGCCGTGGGAGGTACTAGCCACAGGGGGCTGTGGGAGCAGTACTTC.